Listed below are T cell receptor beta chains from one sample, sequenced in a study of OX40 agonist ivuxolimab in advanced cancers. Assay: immunoSEQ multiplex PCR; the TCRdb copy retains only in-frame clones and omits some. The data contain 75,000 to 85,000 clones, more than 75% of them singletons. The sample consisted of CD4+ or CD8+ T cells sorted from blood, taken in a trial of the OX40 agonist ivuxolimab. The receptors derive from an adult with an advanced solid tumor such as melanoma, head and neck, liver or kidney cancer. CDR3s include the opening cysteine and the closing phenylalanine or tryptophan. The order of the fields is V gene, J gene, D gene, clone size, CDR3 DNA, CDR3 protein. D genes are given only for firm matches. Clone size appears in some rows only: once, few, many, or a class for an expanded clone.

v_gene: TRBV6-5
j_gene: TRBJ2-5
d_gene: TRBD2
abundance: -
CDR3nt: TGTGCCAGCAGTTACTCGAGCGGGAGGGGAGACGAGACCCAGTACTTC
CDR3aa: CASSYSSGRGDETQYF

v_gene: TRBV7-3
j_gene: TRBJ1-1
d_gene: -
abundance: -
CDR3nt: TGTGCCAGCAGCTTACAGGAGAACACTGAAGCTTTCTTT
CDR3aa: CASSLQENTEAFF

v_gene: TRBV4-1
j_gene: TRBJ2-5
d_gene: -
abundance: -
CDR3nt: TGCGCCAGCAGCCAGTTACTTACCGAAGAGACCCAGTACTTC
CDR3aa: CASSQLLTEETQYF

v_gene: TRBV28
j_gene: TRBJ2-7
d_gene: TRBD1
abundance: -
CDR3nt: TGTGCCACATGGGGACAGCCTGTTCAAGAGCAGTACTTC
CDR3aa: CATWGQPVQEQYF

v_gene: TRBV11-3
j_gene: TRBJ2-2
d_gene: TRBD2
abundance: few
CDR3nt: TGTGCCAGCAGCCCAGGGACTAGGGAGGGAGACACCGGGGAGCTGTTTTTT
CDR3aa: CASSPGTREGDTGELFF

v_gene: TRBV6-6
j_gene: TRBJ2-3
d_gene: TRBD2
abundance: -
CDR3nt: TGTGCCAGCAGTTATATAGCGGGACACACAGATACGCAGTATTTT
CDR3aa: CASSYIAGHTDTQYF

v_gene: TRBV7-2
j_gene: TRBJ1-3
d_gene: -
abundance: -
CDR3nt: TGTGCCAGCAGCGGGCGGGTCTTCGAAAACACCATATATTTT
CDR3aa: CASSGRVFENTIYF

v_gene: TRBV14
j_gene: TRBJ1-1
d_gene: -
abundance: -
CDR3nt: TGTGCCAGCAGCCGTGACAGGTCCACTGAAGCTTTCTTT
CDR3aa: CASSRDRSTEAFF

v_gene: TRBV19
j_gene: TRBJ1-1
d_gene: TRBD1
abundance: -
CDR3nt: TGTGCCAGTGAACAGGGGGCATTGAACACTGAAGCTTTCTTT
CDR3aa: CASEQGALNTEAFF

v_gene: TRBV7-3
j_gene: TRBJ2-2
d_gene: -
abundance: -
CDR3nt: TGTGCCAGCAGCTTAACACAACAGTTCGGCACCGGGGAGCTGTTTTTT
CDR3aa: CASSLTQQFGTGELFF

v_gene: TRBV6-1
j_gene: TRBJ2-7
d_gene: -
abundance: once
CDR3nt: TGTGCCAGTTTACCGGGATTTCCCGTGCACGAGCAGTACTTC
CDR3aa: CASLPGFPVHEQYF

v_gene: TRBV28
j_gene: TRBJ2-5
d_gene: -
abundance: -
CDR3nt: TGTGCCAGCAGTTTTACCTCGTTCCTCCAAGAGACCCAGTACTTC
CDR3aa: CASSFTSFLQETQYF

v_gene: TRBV10-1
j_gene: TRBJ2-1
d_gene: -
abundance: -
CDR3nt: TGCGCCAGCAGTTTGAACTTTTTGACCTACAATGAGCAGTTCTTC
CDR3aa: CASSLNFLTYNEQFF

v_gene: TRBV9
j_gene: TRBJ2-2
d_gene: -
abundance: -
CDR3nt: TGTGCCAGCAGCGTATCCGGGAGCCCGATCACCGGGGAGCTGTTTTTT
CDR3aa: CASSVSGSPITGELFF

v_gene: TRBV10-3
j_gene: TRBJ2-6
d_gene: -
abundance: -
CDR3nt: TGTGCCATCAGGCAGGAGGGGTCTGGGGCCAACGTCCTGACTTTC
CDR3aa: CAIRQEGSGANVLTF

v_gene: TRBV7-7
j_gene: TRBJ2-1
d_gene: TRBD2
abundance: -
CDR3nt: TGTGCCAGCAGCCGACTAGCGGGAACTTACAATGAGCAGTTCTTC
CDR3aa: CASSRLAGTYNEQFF

v_gene: TRBV19
j_gene: TRBJ1-5
d_gene: -
abundance: few
CDR3nt: TGTGCCAGTAATATGGGCCTATATGACAATCAGCCCCAGCATTTT
CDR3aa: CASNMGLYDNQPQHF

v_gene: TRBV7-2
j_gene: TRBJ2-1
d_gene: -
abundance: -
CDR3nt: TGTGCCAGCAGCTCAAGGGCGGTTTATGAGCAGTTCTTC
CDR3aa: CASSSRAVYEQFF

v_gene: TRBV27
j_gene: TRBJ1-6
d_gene: -
abundance: few
CDR3nt: TGTGCCAGCAGTTTACTTACCCAGGGAGGATCACCCCTCCACTTT
CDR3aa: CASSLLTQGGSPLHF

v_gene: TRBV5-1
j_gene: TRBJ1-4
d_gene: -
abundance: -
CDR3nt: TGCGCCAGCAGCTTGACAGGAACTAATGAAAAACTGTTTTTT
CDR3aa: CASSLTGTNEKLFF

v_gene: TRBV5-1
j_gene: TRBJ2-3
d_gene: -
abundance: -
CDR3nt: TGCGCCAGCAGCTTTGGGCAGCAGACAAGCACAGATACGCAGTATTTT
CDR3aa: CASSFGQQTSTDTQYF

v_gene: TRBV7-2
j_gene: TRBJ2-2
d_gene: -
abundance: -
CDR3nt: TGTGCCAGCTCGGGGTACACCGGGGAGCTGTTTTTT
CDR3aa: CASSGYTGELFF

v_gene: TRBV6-1
j_gene: TRBJ2-1
d_gene: -
abundance: -
CDR3nt: TGTGCCAGCAGTGGGACGGGTAATGAGCAGTTCTTC
CDR3aa: CASSGTGNEQFF

v_gene: TRBV19
j_gene: TRBJ2-1
d_gene: -
abundance: -
CDR3nt: TGTGCCAGTAGTACGATCGGGTTGTTTGGCGGTACATACAATGAGCAGTTCTTC
CDR3aa: CASSTIGLFGGTYNEQFF

v_gene: TRBV15
j_gene: TRBJ1-3
d_gene: TRBD1
abundance: -
CDR3nt: TGTGCCACCAGCGCGGACAGGGCTGGAAACACCATATATTTT
CDR3aa: CATSADRAGNTIYF

v_gene: TRBV19
j_gene: TRBJ1-4
d_gene: -
abundance: -
CDR3nt: TGTGCCAGTAGTATGGGACTGACAGCAACTAATGAAAAACTGTTTTTT
CDR3aa: CASSMGLTATNEKLFF

v_gene: TRBV6-5
j_gene: TRBJ2-7
d_gene: TRBD1
abundance: -
CDR3nt: TGTGCCAGCAGCCAGGGGGCGGGTTACGAGCAGTACTTC
CDR3aa: CASSQGAGYEQYF

v_gene: TRBV11-3
j_gene: TRBJ2-3
d_gene: TRBD2
abundance: few
CDR3nt: TGTGCCAGCAGCTTAGGGGAGCGGGAGGCGACAGATACGCAGTATTTT
CDR3aa: CASSLGEREATDTQYF

v_gene: TRBV4-1
j_gene: TRBJ2-1
d_gene: TRBD2
abundance: -
CDR3nt: TGCGCCAGCAGCCAAAGGACAACACTAGCGGGAGAGTGGGGCTCCTACAATGAGCAGTTCTTC
CDR3aa: CASSQRTTLAGEWGSYNEQFF

v_gene: TRBV19
j_gene: TRBJ1-4
d_gene: TRBD1
abundance: -
CDR3nt: TGTGCCAGTAGTATATACGGGACAGAATATGAAAAACTGTTTTTT
CDR3aa: CASSIYGTEYEKLFF

v_gene: TRBV2
j_gene: TRBJ1-4
d_gene: -
abundance: once
CDR3nt: TGTGCCAGCAGCAAAGATGGACAGATTAATGAAAAACTGTTTTTT
CDR3aa: CASSKDGQINEKLFF

v_gene: TRBV4-2
j_gene: TRBJ2-7
d_gene: -
abundance: -
CDR3nt: TGTGCCAGCAGCCAAGTGCTAGCTGCAGCCTACGAGCAGTACTTC
CDR3aa: CASSQVLAAAYEQYF

v_gene: TRBV29-1
j_gene: TRBJ1-2
d_gene: TRBD1
abundance: -
CDR3nt: TGCAGCGTTGAAGGGGACAGGGGCTCGAATGGCTACACCTTC
CDR3aa: CSVEGDRGSNGYTF

v_gene: TRBV11-2
j_gene: TRBJ2-7
d_gene: TRBD2
abundance: -
CDR3nt: TGTGCCAGCAGCTTTGTAGCGGGGGCCTACGAGCAGTACTTC
CDR3aa: CASSFVAGAYEQYF

v_gene: TRBV5-1
j_gene: TRBJ2-2
d_gene: TRBD1
abundance: -
CDR3nt: TGCGCCAGCAGGGGACAGGGGTCCGGGGAGCTGTTTTTT
CDR3aa: CASRGQGSGELFF

v_gene: TRBV10-2
j_gene: TRBJ2-7
d_gene: TRBD1
abundance: -
CDR3nt: TGCGCCAGCAGTGACCTCGGGACAGGTCGGTACGAGCAGTACTTC
CDR3aa: CASSDLGTGRYEQYF

v_gene: TRBV4-3
j_gene: TRBJ1-2
d_gene: TRBD1
abundance: -
CDR3nt: TGCGCCAGCAGCCAAGTTCCGACGGGACAGGGAAATGGCTACACCTTC
CDR3aa: CASSQVPTGQGNGYTF

v_gene: TRBV25-1
j_gene: TRBJ1-2
d_gene: -
abundance: -
CDR3nt: TGTGCCAGCAGTGAATCACACAGGGCCCAGGGGGGCTACACCTTC
CDR3aa: CASSESHRAQGGYTF

v_gene: TRBV7-8
j_gene: TRBJ2-1
d_gene: -
abundance: -
CDR3nt: TGTGCCAGCAGCACCGGGACCCAGGGAAGAGAGTTCTTC
CDR3aa: CASSTGTQGREFF

v_gene: TRBV6-6
j_gene: TRBJ2-7
d_gene: -
abundance: -
CDR3nt: TGTGCCAGCAGTCCGCCCCTGAGCAGGTCCTACGAGCAGTACTTC
CDR3aa: CASSPPLSRSYEQYF

v_gene: TRBV29-1
j_gene: TRBJ1-1
d_gene: TRBD1
abundance: few
CDR3nt: TGCAGCGTTGAGAGGGACAGGGGGTATTCTGAAGCTTTCTTT
CDR3aa: CSVERDRGYSEAFF

v_gene: TRBV28
j_gene: TRBJ2-5
d_gene: -
abundance: -
CDR3nt: TGTGCCAGCAGCCCCGGCGGGCAACGGAGGGAGACCCAGTACTTC
CDR3aa: CASSPGGQRRETQYF

v_gene: TRBV11-2
j_gene: TRBJ2-3
d_gene: -
abundance: -
CDR3nt: TGTGCCAGCAGCTTGAGGCGGGTTCGCACAGATACGCAGTATTTT
CDR3aa: CASSLRRVRTDTQYF

v_gene: TRBV11-2
j_gene: TRBJ2-5
d_gene: TRBD2
abundance: -
CDR3nt: TGTGCCAGCAGCTTAGAAACTAGCGGGGTAGAGACCCAGTACTTC
CDR3aa: CASSLETSGVETQYF

v_gene: TRBV7-9
j_gene: TRBJ2-7
d_gene: -
abundance: -
CDR3nt: TGTGCCAGCAGCTTAAGTGACGGCTACGAGCAGTACTTC
CDR3aa: CASSLSDGYEQYF

v_gene: TRBV5-1
j_gene: TRBJ2-1
d_gene: -
abundance: -
CDR3nt: TGCGCCAGCAGCCCCCGGGACGCCGTATGGGATGAGCAGTTCTTC
CDR3aa: CASSPRDAVWDEQFF

v_gene: TRBV10-3
j_gene: TRBJ2-4
d_gene: TRBD2
abundance: -
CDR3nt: TGTGCCATCAGCTCTGGGACTAGCGGGGACGTAGCCAAAAACATTCAGTACTTC
CDR3aa: CAISSGTSGDVAKNIQYF

v_gene: TRBV6-1
j_gene: TRBJ1-5
d_gene: TRBD1
abundance: -
CDR3nt: TGTGCCAGCAGTGGCACAGGGGGCGATAGCAATCAGCCCCAGCATTTT
CDR3aa: CASSGTGGDSNQPQHF

v_gene: TRBV11-2
j_gene: TRBJ2-2
d_gene: -
abundance: -
CDR3nt: TGTGCCAGCAGCTTAGGGGCAGGCGTGGCCACCGGGGAGCTGTTTTTT
CDR3aa: CASSLGAGVATGELFF

v_gene: TRBV27
j_gene: TRBJ2-5
d_gene: -
abundance: -
CDR3nt: TGTGCCAGCAGTTACACTCGAGATCCCGCGAGGCAAGAGACCCAGTACTTC
CDR3aa: CASSYTRDPARQETQYF

v_gene: TRBV6-1
j_gene: TRBJ2-5
d_gene: TRBD2
abundance: -
CDR3nt: TGTGCCAGCAGGCGACCGGGAGGGGCAGAGACCCAGTACTTC
CDR3aa: CASRRPGGAETQYF

v_gene: TRBV4-1
j_gene: TRBJ2-1
d_gene: TRBD2
abundance: -
CDR3nt: TGCGCCAGCAGCCCACGTCGGGCTAGCGGGAGGGCCGGTGACAATGAGCAGTTCTTC
CDR3aa: CASSPRRASGRAGDNEQFF